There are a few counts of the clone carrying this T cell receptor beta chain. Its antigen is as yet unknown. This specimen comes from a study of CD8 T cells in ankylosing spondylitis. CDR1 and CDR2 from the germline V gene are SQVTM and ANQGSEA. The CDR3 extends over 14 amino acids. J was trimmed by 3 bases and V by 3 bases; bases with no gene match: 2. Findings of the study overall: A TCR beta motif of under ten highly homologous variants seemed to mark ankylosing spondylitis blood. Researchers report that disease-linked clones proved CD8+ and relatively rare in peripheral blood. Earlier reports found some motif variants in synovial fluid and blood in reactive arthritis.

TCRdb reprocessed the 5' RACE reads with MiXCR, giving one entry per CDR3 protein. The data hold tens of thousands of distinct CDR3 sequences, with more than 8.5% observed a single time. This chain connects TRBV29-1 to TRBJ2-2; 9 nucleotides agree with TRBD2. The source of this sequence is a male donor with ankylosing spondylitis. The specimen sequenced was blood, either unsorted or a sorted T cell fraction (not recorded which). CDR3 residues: CSVEGLADTGELFF. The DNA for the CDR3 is TGCAGCGTTGAGGGACTAGCTGACACCGGGGAGCTGTTTTTT.